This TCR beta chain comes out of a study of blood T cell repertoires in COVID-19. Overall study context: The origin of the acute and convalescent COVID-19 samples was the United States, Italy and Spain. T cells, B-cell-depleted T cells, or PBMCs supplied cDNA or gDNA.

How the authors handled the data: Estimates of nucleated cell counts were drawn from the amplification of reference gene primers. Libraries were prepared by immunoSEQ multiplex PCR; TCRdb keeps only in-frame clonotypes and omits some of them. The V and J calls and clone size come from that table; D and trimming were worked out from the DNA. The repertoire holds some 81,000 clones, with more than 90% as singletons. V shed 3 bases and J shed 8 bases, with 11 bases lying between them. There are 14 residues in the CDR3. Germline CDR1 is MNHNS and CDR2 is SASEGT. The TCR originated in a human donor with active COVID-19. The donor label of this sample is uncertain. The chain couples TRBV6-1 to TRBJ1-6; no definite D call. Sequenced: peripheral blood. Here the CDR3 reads CASSDRVIDSPLHF. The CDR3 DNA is TGTGCCAGCAGTGATCGAGTGATAGATTCACCCCTCCACTTT.